This T cell receptor (beta chain) was recovered during a study of blood T cells in healthy people across ages. Points on this clonotype: The antigen is unknown.

Alongside a J-beta primer mix, a sample-barcoded 5' primer served in a second PCR lasting 7 to 11 cycles. Every sample gave at least 3 million paired-end reads containing CDR3. Each CDR3 protein is one row after TCRdb ran MiXCR on the 5' RACE reads. This sample has about 780,000 distinct CDR3 sequences, with 35% to 50% found just once. This CDR3 has 14 residues. The ends were cut back, 5 bases at V and 7 bases at J, with 18 bases in the middle. Germline lookup yields CDR1 LGHDT and CDR2 YNNKEL (reference sequence). Findings and limits, study-wide: A roughly linear age-dependent decrease characterized TCR beta diversity per million T cells. Naive CD4+ cells and diversity were both higher in long-lived donors than in aged donors.

Healthy Caucasians from Russia aged roughly 6 to 95 served as donors. The TCR sequence derives from an elderly man in good health. Sequencing used blood. The chain joins TRBV3-1 to TRBJ2-7; D gene unclear. Here the CDR3 DNA reads TGTGCCAGCAGCGCGGACCAAGTGGTGGGTGAGCAGTACTTC. Translating it yields CASSADQVVGEQYF.